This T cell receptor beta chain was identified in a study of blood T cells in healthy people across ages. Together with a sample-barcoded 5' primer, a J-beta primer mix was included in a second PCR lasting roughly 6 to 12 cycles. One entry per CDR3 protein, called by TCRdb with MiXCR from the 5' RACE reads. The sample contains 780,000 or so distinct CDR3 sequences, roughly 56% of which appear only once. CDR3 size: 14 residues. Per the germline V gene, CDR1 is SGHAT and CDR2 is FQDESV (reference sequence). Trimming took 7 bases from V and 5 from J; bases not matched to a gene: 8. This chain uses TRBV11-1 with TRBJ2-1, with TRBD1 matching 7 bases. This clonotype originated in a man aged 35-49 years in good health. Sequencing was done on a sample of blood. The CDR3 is CASKTGVANNEQFF. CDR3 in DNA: TGTGCCAGCAAAACAGGGGTGGCAAACAATGAGCAGTTCTTC.